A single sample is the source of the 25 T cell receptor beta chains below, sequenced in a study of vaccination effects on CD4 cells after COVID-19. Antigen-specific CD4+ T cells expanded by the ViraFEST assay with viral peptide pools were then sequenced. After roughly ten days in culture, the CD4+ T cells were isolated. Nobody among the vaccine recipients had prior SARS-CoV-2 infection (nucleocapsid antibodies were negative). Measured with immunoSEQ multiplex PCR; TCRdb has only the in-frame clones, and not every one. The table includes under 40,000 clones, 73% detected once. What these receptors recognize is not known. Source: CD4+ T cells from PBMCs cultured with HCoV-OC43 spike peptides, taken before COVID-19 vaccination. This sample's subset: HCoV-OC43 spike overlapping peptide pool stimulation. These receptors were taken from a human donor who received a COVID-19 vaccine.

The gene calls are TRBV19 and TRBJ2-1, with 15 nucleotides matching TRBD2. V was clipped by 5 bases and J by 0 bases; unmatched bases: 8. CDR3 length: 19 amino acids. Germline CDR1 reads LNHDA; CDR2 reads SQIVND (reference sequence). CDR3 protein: CASSPGLAGGPSSYNEQFF. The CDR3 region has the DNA TGTGCCAGTAGTCCCGGACTAGCGGGGGGGCCTAGCTCCTACAATGAGCAGTTCTTC.

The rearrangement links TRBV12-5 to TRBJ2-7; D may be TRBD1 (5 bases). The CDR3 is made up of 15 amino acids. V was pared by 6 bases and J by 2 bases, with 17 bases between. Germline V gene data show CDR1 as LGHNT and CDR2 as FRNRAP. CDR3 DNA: TGTGCTAGTGGCCTAGGGGCTTCGGGCACCTACGAGCAGTACTTC. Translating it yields CASGLGASGTYEQYF.

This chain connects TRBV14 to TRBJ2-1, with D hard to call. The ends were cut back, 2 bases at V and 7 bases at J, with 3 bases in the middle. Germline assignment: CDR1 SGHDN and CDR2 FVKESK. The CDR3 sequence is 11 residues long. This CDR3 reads CASSQLNEQFF. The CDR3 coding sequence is TGTGCCAGCAGCCAACTGAATGAGCAGTTCTTC.

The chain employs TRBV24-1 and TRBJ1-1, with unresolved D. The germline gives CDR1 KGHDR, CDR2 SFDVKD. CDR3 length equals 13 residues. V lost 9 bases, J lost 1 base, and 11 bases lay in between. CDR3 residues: CATSALGNTEAFF. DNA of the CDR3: TGTGCCACCTCGGCTCTGGGGAACACTGAAGCTTTCTTT.

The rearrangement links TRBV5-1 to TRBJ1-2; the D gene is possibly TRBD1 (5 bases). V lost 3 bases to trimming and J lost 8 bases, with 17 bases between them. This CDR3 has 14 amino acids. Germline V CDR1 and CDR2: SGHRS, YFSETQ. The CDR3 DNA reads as TGCGCCAGCAGCTCCGAGGGGCGGGCTAAAGGCTACACCTTC. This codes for CASSSEGRAKGYTF.

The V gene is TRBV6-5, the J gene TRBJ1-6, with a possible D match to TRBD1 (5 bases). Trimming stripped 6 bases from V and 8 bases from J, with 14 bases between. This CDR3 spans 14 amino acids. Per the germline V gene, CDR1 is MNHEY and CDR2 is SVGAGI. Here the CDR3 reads CASSRAGTDSPLHF. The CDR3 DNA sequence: TGTGCCAGCAGCCGCGCCGGGACTGATTCACCCCTCCACTTT.

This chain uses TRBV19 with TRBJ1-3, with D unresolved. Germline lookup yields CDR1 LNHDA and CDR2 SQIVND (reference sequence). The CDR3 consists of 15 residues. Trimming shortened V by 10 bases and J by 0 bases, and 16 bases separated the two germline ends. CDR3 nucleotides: TGTGCCACCCACGGCGAGGCTTACTCTGGAAACACCATATATTTT. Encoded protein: CATHGEAYSGNTIYF.

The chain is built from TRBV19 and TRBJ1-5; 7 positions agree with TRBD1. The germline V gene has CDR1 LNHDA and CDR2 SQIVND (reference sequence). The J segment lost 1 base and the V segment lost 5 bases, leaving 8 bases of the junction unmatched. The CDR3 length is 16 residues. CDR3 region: CASSAGTARSNQPQHF. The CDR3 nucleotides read TGTGCCAGTAGTGCTGGGACAGCAAGAAGCAATCAGCCCCAGCATTTT.

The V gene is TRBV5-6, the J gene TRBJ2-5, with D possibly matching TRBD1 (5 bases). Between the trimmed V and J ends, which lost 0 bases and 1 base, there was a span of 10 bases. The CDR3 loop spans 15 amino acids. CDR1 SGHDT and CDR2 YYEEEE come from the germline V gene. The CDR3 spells CASSLARQGQETQYF. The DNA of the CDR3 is TGTGCCAGCAGCTTGGCCCGTCAGGGCCAAGAGACCCAGTACTTC.

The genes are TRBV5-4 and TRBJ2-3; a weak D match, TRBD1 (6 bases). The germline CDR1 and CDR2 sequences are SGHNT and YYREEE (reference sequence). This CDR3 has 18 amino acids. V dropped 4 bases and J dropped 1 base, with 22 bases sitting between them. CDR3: CASSRDPQGRLGTDTQYF. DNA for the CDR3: TGTGCCAGCAGCCGCGACCCACAGGGTAGGTTGGGCACAGATACGCAGTATTTT.

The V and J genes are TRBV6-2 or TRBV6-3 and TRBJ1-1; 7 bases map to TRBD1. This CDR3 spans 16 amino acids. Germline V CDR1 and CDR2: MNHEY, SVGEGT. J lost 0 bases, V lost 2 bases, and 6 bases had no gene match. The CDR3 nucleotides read TGTGCCAGCAGTTACCCAGAAGGGGGCCTGAACACTGAAGCTTTCTTT. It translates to CASSYPEGGLNTEAFF.

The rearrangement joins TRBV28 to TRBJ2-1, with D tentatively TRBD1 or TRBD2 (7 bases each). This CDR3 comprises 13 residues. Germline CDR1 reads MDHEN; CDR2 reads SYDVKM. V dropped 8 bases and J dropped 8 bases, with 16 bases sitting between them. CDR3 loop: CASRRPGGDEQFF. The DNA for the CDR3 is TGTGCCAGCCGACGCCCAGGGGGGGATGAGCAGTTCTTC. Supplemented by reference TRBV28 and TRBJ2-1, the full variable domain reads DVKVTQSSRYLVKRTGEKVFLECVQDMDHENMFWYRQDPGLGLRLIYFSYDVKMKEKGDIPEGYSVSREKKERFSLILESASTNQTSMYLCASRRPGGDEQFFGPGTRLTVL.

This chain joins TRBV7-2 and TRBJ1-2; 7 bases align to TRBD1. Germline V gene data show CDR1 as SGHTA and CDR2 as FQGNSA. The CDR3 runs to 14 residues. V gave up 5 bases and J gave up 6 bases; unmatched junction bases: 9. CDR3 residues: CASSGRDSINGYTF. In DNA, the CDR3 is TGTGCCAGCAGCGGAAGGGACAGTATTAATGGCTACACCTTC.

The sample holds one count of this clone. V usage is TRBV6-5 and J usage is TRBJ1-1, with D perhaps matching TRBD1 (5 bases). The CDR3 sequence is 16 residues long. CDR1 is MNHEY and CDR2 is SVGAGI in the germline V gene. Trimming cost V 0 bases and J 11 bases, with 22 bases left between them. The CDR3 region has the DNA TGTGCCAGCAGTTACTCTTTGATTGACGGGGGAAATGGGGCTTTCTTT. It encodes CASSYSLIDGGNGAFF.

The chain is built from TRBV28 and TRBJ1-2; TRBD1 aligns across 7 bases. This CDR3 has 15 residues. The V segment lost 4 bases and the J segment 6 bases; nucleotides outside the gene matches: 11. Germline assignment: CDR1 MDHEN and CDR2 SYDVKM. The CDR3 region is CASSSTGVGGNGYTF. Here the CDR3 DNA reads TGTGCCAGCAGTTCCACAGGGGTAGGGGGCAATGGCTACACCTTC.

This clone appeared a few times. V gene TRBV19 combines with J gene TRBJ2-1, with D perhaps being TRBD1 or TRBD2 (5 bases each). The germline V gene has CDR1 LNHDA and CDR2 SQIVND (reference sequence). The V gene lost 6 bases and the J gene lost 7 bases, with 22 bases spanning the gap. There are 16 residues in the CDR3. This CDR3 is CASSPGDLTWGNEQFF. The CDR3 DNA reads TGTGCCAGTAGCCCCGGGGATTTAACGTGGGGGAATGAGCAGTTCTTC.

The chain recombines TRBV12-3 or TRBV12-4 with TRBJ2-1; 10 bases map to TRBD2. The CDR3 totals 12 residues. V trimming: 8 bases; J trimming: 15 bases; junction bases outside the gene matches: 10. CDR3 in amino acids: CASGRGLANLFF. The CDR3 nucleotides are TGTGCCAGCGGGAGGGGACTAGCGAATCTGTTCTTC.

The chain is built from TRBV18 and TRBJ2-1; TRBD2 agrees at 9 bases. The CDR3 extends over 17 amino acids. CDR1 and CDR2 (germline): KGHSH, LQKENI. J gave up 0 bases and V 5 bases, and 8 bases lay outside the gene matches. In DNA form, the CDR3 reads TGTGCCAGCTCATCCGGACTAGCGCTAAGCTCCTACAATGAGCAGTTCTTC. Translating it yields CASSSGLALSSYNEQFF.

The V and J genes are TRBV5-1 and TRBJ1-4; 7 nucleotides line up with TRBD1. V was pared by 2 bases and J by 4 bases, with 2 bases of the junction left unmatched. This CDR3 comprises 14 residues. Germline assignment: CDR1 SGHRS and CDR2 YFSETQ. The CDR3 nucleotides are TGCGCCAGCAGCTTTCAGGGGGGTAATGAAAAACTGTTTTTT. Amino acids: CASSFQGGNEKLFF.

The CDR3 coding sequence is TGTGCCAGCAGCTCCTCTAGCGGGAGCTCCTACAATGAGCAGTTCTTC. It yields the protein CASSSSSGSSYNEQFF. The chain links TRBV3-1 (or the pseudogene TRBV3-2) to TRBJ2-1, with 10 bases matching TRBD2. The CDR3 is 16 residues long. Germline CDR1 LGHDT, CDR2 YNNKEL (reference sequence). The V and J ends lost 5 bases and 0 bases, in that order; junction bases with no gene match: 4.

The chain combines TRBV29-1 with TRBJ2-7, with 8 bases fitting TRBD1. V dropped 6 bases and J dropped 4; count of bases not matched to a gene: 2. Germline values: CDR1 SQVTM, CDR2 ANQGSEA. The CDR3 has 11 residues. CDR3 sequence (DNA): TGCAGCGTCAACAGGGGGTACGAGCAGTACTTC. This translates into CSVNRGYEQYF.

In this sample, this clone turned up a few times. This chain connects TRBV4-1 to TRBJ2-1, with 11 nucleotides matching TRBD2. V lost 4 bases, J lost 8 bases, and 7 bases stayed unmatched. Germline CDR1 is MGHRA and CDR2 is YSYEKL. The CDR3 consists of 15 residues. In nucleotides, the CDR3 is TGCGCCAGCAGCCCGGGACTAGCGGCACGATATGAGCAGTTCTTC. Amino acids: CASSPGLAARYEQFF.

This chain's CDR3 is CASSYSYRGQTNEQFF. The CDR3 DNA reads as TGTGCCAGCAGTTACTCGTACCGGGGTCAGACCAATGAGCAGTTCTTC. This sequence joins TRBV6-5 and TRBJ2-1, with D perhaps TRBD2 (5 bases). The CDR3 loop spans 16 amino acids. Germline V gene lookup returns CDR1 MNHEY and CDR2 SVGAGI. V lost 0 bases to trimming and J lost 6 bases, with 15 bases between them.

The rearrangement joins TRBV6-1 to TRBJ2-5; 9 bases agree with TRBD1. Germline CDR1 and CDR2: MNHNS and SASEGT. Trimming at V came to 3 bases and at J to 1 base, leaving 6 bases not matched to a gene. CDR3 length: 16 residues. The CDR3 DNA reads TGTGCCAGCAGTGATTCCGGGACAGGGTTCCAAGAGACCCAGTACTTC. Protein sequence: CASSDSGTGFQETQYF.

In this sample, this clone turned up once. CDR3 sequence reads: CASSIQGAGGNTIYF. DNA of the CDR3: TGTGCCAGCTCGATCCAGGGGGCAGGTGGAAACACCATATATTTT. The chain uses TRBV18 and TRBJ1-3; 8 bases match TRBD1. Germline values: CDR1 KGHSH, CDR2 LQKENI. This CDR3 spans 15 amino acids. Unmatched junction bases numbered 7, after V lost 6 bases and J lost 3 bases. The full variable domain, completed using reference TRBV18 and TRBJ1-3, is NAGVMQNPRHLVRRRGQEARLRCSPMKGHSHVYWYRQLPEEGLKFMVYLQKENIIDESGMPKERFSAEFPKEGPSILRIQQVVRGDSAAYFCASSIQGAGGNTIYFGEGSWLTVV.